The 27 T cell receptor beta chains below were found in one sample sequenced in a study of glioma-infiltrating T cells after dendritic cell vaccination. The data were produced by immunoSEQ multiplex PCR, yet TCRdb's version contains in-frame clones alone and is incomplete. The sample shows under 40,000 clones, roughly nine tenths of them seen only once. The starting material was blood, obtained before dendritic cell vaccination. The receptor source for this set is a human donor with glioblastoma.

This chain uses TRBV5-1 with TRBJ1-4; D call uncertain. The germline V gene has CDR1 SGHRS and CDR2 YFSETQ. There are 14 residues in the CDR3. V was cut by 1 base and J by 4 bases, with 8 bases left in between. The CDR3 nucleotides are TGCGCCAGCAGCTTGTGGAGAGATAATGAAAAACTGTTTTTT. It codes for CASSLWRDNEKLFF.

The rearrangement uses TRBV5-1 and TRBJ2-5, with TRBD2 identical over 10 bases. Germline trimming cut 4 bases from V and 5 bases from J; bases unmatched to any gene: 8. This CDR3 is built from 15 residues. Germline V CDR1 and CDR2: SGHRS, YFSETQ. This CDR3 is CASSRSGGAGETQYF. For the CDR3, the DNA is TGCGCCAGCAGCCGAAGCGGGGGGGCGGGGGAGACCCAGTACTTC.

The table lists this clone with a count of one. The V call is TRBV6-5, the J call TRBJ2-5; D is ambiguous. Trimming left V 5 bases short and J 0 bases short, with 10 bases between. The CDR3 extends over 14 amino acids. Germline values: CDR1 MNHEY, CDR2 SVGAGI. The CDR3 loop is CASSEVANQETQYF. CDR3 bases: TGTGCCAGCAGTGAAGTGGCAAACCAAGAGACCCAGTACTTC.

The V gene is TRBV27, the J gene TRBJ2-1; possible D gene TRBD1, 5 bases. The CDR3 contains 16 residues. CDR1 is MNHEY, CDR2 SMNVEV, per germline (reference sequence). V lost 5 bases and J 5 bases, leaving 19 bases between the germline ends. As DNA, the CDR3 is TGTGCCAGCAGTCCAAGAGACAGTGGGATCAACAATGAGCAGTTCTTC. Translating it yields CASSPRDSGINNEQFF.

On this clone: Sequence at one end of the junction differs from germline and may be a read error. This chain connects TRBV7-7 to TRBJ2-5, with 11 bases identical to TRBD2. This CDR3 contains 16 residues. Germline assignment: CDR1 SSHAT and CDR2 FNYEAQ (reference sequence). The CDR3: CASSLSGGAVGETQYF. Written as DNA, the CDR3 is TGTGCTAGCAGCCTTAGCGGGGGGGCCGTCGGAGAGACCCAGTACTTC.

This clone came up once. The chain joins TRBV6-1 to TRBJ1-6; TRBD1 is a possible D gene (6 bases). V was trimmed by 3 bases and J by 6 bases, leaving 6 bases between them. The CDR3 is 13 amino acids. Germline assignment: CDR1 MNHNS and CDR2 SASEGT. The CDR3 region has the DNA TGTGCCAGCAGTGACAGGGGTAATTCACCCCTCCACTTT. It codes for CASSDRGNSPLHF.

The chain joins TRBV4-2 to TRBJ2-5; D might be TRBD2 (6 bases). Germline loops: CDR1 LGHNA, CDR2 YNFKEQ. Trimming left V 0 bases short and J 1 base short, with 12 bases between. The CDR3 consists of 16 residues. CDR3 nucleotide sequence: TGTGCCAGCAGCCAAGAGGGGGGAGCGGGCCAAGAGACCCAGTACTTC. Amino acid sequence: CASSQEGGAGQETQYF.

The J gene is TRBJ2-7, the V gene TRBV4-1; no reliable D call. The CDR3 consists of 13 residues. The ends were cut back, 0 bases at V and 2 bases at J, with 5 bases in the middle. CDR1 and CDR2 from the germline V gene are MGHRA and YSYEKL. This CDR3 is CASSQDIAYEQYF. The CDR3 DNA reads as TGCGCCAGCAGCCAAGATATAGCCTACGAGCAGTACTTC.

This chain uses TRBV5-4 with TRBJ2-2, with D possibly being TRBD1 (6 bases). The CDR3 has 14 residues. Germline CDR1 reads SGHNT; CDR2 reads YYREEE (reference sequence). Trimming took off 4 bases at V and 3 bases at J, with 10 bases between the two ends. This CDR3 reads CASSKQGYTGELFF. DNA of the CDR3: TGTGCCAGCAGCAAACAGGGTTACACCGGGGAGCTGTTTTTT.

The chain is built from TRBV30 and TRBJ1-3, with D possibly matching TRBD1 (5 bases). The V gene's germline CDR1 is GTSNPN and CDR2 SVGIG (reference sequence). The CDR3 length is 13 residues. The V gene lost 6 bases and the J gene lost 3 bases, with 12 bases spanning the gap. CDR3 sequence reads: CACQGWVGNTIYF. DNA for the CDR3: TGTGCCTGTCAGGGTTGGGTTGGAAACACCATATATTTT.

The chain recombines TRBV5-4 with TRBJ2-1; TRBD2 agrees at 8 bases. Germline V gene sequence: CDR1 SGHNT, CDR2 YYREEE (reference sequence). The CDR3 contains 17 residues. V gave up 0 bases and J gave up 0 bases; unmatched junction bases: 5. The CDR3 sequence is CASSLASGGRSYNEQFF. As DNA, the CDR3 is TGTGCCAGCAGCTTGGCGAGCGGGGGTCGCTCCTACAATGAGCAGTTCTTC.

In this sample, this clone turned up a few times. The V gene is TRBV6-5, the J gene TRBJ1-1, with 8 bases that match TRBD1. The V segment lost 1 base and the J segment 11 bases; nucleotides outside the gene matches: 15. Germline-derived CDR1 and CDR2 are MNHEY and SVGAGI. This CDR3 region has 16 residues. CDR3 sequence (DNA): TGTGCCAGCAGTTACTTGGCGACAGGGGAAGCCTCGGGGGCTTTCTTT. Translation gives CASSYLATGEASGAFF.

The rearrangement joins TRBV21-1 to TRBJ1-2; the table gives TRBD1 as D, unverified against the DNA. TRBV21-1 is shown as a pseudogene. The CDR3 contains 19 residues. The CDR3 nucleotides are TGTGCCAGCAGCAATAGAGAGGATCAGGGGCGTCCCCCTAACTATGGCTACACCTTC. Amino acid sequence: CASSNREDQGRPPNYGYTF.

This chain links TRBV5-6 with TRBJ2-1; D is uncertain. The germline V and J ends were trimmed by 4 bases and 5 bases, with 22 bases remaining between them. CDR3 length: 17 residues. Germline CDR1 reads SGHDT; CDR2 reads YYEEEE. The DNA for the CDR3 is TGTGCCAGCAGCACCCTCTTGCCCCTAATGCTCAACAATGAGCAGTTCTTC. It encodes CASSTLLPLMLNNEQFF.

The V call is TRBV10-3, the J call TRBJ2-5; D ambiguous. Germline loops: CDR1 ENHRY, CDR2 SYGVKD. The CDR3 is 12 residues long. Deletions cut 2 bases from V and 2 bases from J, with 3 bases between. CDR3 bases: TGTGCCATCAGTGAGATACAAGAGACCCAGTACTTC. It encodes CAISEIQETQYF.

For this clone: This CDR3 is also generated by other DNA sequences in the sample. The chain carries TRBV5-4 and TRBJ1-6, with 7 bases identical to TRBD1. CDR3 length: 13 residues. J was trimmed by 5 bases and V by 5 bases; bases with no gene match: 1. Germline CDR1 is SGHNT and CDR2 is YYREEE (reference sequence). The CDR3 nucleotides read TGTGCCAGCAGGGGACAGCATAATTCACCCCTCCACTTT. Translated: CASRGQHNSPLHF.

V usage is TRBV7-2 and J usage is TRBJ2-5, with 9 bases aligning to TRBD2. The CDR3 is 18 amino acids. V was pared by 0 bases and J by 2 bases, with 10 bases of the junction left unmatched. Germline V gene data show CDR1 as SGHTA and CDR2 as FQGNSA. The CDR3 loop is CASSLAAGGLRGQETQYF. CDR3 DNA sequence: TGTGCCAGCAGCTTAGCAGCGGGGGGCCTAAGGGGGCAAGAGACCCAGTACTTC.

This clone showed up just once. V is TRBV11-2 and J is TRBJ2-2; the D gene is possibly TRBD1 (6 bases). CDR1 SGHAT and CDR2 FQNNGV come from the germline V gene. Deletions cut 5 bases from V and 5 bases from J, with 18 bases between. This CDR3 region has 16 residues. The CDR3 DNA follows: TGTGCCAGCAGCGCCCCGGGACACCAAGGGACCGGGGAGCTGTTTTTT. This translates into CASSAPGHQGTGELFF. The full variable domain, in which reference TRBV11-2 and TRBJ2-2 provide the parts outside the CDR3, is EAGVAQSPRYKIIEKRQSVAFWCNPISGHATLYWYQQILGQGPKLLIQFQNNGVVDDSQLPKDRFSAERLKGVDSTLKIQPAKLEDSAVYLCASSAPGHQGTGELFFGEGSRLTVL.

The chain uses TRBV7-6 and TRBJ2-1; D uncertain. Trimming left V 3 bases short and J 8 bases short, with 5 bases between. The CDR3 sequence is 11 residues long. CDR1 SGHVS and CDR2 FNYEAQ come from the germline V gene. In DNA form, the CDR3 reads TGTGCCAGCAGCTTGGGCCATGAGCAGTTCTTC. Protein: CASSLGHEQFF.

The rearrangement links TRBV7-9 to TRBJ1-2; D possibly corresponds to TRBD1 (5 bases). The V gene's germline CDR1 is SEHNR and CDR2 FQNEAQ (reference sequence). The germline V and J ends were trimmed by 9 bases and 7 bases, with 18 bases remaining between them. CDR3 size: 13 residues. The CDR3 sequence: CASLTGPVGGYTF. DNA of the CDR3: TGTGCCAGTCTCACAGGCCCAGTCGGTGGCTACACCTTC.

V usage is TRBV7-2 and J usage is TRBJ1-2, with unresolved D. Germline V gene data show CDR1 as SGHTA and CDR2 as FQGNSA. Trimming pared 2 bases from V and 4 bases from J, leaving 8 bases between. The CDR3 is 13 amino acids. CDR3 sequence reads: CASSLPRGYGYTF. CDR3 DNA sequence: TGTGCCAGCAGCTTACCGCGGGGCTATGGCTACACCTTC. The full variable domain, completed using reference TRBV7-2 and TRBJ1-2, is GAGVSQSPSNKVTEKGKDVELRCDPISGHTALYWYRQSLGQGLEFLIYFQGNSAPDKSGLPSDRFSAERTGGSVSTLTIQRTQQEDSAVYLCASSLPRGYGYTFGSGTRLTVV.

The CDR3, as DNA: TGTGCCAGCAGTCCAAGCGGGGGAGGGCATGAGCAGTTCTTC. Amino acid sequence: CASSPSGGGHEQFF. The chain recombines TRBV27 with TRBJ2-1, with 8 bases lining up with TRBD2. This CDR3 contains 14 residues. From germline, CDR1 is MNHEY and CDR2 SMNVEV (reference sequence). V trimming: 5 bases; J trimming: 8 bases; junction bases outside the gene matches: 8.

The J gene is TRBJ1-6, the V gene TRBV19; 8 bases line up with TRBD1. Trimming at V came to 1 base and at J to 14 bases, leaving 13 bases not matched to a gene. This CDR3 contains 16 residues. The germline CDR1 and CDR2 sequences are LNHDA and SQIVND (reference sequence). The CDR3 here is CASSIAGQGFPTALHF. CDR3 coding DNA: TGTGCCAGTAGTATAGCAGGACAGGGCTTCCCTACAGCCCTCCACTTT.

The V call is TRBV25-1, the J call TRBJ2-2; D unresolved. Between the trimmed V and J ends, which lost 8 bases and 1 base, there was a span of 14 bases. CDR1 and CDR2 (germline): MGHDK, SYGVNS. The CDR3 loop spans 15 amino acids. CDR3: CASQDLYRNTGELFF. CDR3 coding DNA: TGTGCCAGCCAAGATTTATACAGGAACACCGGGGAGCTGTTTTTT.

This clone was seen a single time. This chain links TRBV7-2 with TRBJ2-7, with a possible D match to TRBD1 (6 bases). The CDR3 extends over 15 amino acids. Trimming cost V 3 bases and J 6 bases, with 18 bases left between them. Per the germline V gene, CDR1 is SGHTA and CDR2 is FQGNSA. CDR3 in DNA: TGTGCCAGCAGCTTTGGGCAGGGGAGAGCGAGCGAGCAGTACTTC. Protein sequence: CASSFGQGRASEQYF. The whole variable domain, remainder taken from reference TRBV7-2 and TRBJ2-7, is GAGVSQSPSNKVTEKGKDVELRCDPISGHTALYWYRQSLGQGLEFLIYFQGNSAPDKSGLPSDRFSAERTGGSVSTLTIQRTQQEDSAVYLCASSFGQGRASEQYFGPGTRLTVT.

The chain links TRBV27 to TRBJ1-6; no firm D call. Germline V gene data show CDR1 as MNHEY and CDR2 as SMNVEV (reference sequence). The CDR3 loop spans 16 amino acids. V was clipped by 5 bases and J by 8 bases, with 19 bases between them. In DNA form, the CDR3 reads TGTGCCAGCAGTCTTGGCGGTGGCTTCCTCGATTCACCCCTCCACTTT. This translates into CASSLGGGFLDSPLHF.

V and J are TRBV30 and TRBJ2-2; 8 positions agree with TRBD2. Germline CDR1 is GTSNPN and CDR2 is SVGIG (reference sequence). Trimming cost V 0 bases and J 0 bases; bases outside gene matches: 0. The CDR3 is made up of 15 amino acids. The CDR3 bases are TGTGCCTGGAGTGTGGGACTAGCGAACACCGGGGAGCTGTTTTTT. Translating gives CAWSVGLANTGELFF.